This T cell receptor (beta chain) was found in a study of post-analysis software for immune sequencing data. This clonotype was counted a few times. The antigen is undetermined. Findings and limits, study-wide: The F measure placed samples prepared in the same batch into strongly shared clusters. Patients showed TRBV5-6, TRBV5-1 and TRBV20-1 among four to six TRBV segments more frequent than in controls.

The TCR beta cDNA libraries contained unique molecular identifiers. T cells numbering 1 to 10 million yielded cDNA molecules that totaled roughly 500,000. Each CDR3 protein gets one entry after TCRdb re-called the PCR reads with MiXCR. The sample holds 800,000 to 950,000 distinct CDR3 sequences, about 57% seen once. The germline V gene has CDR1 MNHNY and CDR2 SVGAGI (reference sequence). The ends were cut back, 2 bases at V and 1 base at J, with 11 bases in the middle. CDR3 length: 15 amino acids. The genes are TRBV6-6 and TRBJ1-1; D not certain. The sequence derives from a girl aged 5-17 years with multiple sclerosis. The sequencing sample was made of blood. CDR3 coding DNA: TGTGCCAGCAGTTACCGGGTTAGGAGGAACACTGAAGCTTTCTTT. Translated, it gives CASSYRVRRNTEAFF.